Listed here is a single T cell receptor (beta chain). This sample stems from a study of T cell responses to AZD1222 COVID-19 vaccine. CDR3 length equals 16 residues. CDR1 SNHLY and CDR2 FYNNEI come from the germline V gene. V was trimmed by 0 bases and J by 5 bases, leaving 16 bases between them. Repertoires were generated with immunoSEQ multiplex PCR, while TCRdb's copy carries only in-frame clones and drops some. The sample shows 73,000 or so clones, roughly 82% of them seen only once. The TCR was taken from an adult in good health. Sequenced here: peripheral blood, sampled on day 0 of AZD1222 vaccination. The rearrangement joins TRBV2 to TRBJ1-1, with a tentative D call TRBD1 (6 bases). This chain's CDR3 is CASSEALGGLRTEAFF. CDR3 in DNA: TGTGCCAGCAGTGAAGCGCTTGGGGGGCTCAGAACTGAAGCTTTCTTT.